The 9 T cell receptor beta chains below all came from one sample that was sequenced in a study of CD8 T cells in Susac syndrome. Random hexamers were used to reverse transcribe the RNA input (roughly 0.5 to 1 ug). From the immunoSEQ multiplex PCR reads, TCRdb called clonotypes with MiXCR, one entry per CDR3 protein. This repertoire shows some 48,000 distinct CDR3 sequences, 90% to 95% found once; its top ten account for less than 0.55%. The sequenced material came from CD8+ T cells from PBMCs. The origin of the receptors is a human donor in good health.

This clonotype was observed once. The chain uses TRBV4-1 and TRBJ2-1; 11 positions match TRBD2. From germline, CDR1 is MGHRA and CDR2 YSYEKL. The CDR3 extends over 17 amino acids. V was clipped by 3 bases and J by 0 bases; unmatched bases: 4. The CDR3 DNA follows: TGCGCCAGCAGCCATATAGCGGGAGGGCCCTCCTACAATGAGCAGTTCTTC. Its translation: CASSHIAGGPSYNEQFF.

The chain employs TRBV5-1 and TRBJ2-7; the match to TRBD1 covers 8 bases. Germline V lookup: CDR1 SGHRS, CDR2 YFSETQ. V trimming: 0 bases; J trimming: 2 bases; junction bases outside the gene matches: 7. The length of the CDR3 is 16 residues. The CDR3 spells CASSLEVTGGTYEQYF. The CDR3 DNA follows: TGCGCCAGCAGCTTGGAGGTTACAGGGGGGACCTACGAGCAGTACTTC.

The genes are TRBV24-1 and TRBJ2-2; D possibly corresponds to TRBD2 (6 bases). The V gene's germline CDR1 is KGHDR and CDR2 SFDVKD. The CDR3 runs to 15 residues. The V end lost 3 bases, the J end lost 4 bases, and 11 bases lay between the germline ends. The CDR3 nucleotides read TGTGCCACCAGTGATCCGGGAGAAGCCACCGGGGAGCTGTTTTTT. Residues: CATSDPGEATGELFF.

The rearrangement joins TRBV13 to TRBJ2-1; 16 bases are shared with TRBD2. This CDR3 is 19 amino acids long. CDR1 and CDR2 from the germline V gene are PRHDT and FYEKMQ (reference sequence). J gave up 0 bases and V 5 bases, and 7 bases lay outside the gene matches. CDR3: CASSTWGLAGGPSYNEQFF. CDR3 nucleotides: TGTGCCAGCAGCACGTGGGGACTAGCGGGAGGGCCCTCCTACAATGAGCAGTTCTTC. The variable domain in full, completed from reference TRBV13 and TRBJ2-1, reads AAGVIQSPRHLIKEKRETATLKCYPIPRHDTVYWYQQGPGQDPQFLISFYEKMQSDKGSIPDRFSAQQFSDYHSELNMSSLELGDSALYFCASSTWGLAGGPSYNEQFFGPGTRLTVL.

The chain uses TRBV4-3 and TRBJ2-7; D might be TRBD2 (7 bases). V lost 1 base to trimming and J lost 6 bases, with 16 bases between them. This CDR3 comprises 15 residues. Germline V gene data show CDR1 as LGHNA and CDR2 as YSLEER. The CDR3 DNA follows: TGCGCCAGCAGCCAAGGGGGAGGGCTAGGGGGCGAGCAGTACTTC. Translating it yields CASSQGGGLGGEQYF.

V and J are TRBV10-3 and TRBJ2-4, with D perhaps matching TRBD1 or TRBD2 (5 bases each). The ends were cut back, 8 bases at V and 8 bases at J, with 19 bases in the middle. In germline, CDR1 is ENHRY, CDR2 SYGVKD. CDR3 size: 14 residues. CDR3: CAIGGAGVGDIQYF. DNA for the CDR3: TGTGCCATCGGGGGTGCCGGAGTGGGAGACATTCAGTACTTC.

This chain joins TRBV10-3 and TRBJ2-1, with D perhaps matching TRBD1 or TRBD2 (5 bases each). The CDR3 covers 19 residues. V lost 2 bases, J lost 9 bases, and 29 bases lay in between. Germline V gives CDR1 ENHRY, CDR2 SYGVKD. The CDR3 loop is CAISEPSKTDLVGVSEQFF. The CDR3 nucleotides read TGTGCCATCAGTGAGCCATCCAAAACGGACCTAGTGGGGGTGAGTGAGCAGTTCTTC.

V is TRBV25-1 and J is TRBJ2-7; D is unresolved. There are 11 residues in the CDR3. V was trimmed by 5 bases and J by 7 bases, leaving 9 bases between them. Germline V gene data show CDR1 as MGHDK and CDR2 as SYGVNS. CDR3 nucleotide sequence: TGTGCCAGCAGTCGAGCTAGGGAGCAGTACTTC. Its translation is CASSRAREQYF.

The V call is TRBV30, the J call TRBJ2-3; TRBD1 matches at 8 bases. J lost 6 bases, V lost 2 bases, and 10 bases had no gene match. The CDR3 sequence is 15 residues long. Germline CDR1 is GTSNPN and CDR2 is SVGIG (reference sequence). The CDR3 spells CAWSRLRGRRDTQYF. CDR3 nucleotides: TGTGCCTGGAGTCGACTCAGGGGGCGACGCGATACGCAGTATTTT.